Reported below is one T cell receptor beta chain. With 7 bases clipped from V and 4 bases from J, the junction kept 7 bases outside the gene matches. CDR3 length: 14 residues. Looked up from germline, CDR1 is LNHDA and CDR2 is SQIVND (reference sequence). This specimen comes from a study of blood T cell repertoires in COVID-19. The wider study: Acute and convalescent COVID-19 specimens originated in the United States, Italy and Spain.

Generated by immunoSEQ multiplex PCR, the TCRdb table keeps only in-frame clones and is missing some. The repertoire holds about 41,000 clones, with over 75% as singletons. Sequenced: peripheral blood. The source is a woman over 75 with acute or convalescent COVID-19. This sequence joins TRBV19 and TRBJ1-1; 9 bases are shared with TRBD1. The CDR3 bases are TGTGCCAGTAACGGGGGGACAGGGTTCACTGAAGCTTTCTTT. Translation: CASNGGTGFTEAFF.